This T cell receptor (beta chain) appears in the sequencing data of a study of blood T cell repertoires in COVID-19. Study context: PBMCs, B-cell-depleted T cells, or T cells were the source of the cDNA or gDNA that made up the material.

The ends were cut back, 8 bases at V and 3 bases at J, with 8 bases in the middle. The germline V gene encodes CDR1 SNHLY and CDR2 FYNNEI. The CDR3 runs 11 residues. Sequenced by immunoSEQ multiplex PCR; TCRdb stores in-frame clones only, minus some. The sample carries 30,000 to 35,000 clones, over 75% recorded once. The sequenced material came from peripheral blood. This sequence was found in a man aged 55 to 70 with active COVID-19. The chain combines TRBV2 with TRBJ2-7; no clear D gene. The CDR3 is CASVGLYEQYF. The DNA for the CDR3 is TGTGCCAGCGTTGGCCTCTACGAGCAGTACTTC.